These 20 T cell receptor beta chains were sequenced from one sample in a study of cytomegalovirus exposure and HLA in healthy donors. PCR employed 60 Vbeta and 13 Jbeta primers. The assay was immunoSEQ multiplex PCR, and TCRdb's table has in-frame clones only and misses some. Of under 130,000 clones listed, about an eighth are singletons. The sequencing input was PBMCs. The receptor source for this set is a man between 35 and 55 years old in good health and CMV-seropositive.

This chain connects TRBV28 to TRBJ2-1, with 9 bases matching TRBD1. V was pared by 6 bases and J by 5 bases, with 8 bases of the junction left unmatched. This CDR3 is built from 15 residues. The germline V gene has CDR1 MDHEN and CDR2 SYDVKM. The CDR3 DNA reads TGTGCCAGCAGCCTTCCCGGGACAGGGAACAATGAGCAGTTCTTC. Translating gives CASSLPGTGNNEQFF.

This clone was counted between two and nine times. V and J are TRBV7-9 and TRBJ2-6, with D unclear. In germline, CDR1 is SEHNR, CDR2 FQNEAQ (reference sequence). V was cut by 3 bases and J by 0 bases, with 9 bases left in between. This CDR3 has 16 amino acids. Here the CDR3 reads CASSFVGFSGANVLTF. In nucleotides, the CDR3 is TGTGCCAGCAGCTTCGTCGGGTTCTCTGGGGCCAACGTCCTGACTTTC.

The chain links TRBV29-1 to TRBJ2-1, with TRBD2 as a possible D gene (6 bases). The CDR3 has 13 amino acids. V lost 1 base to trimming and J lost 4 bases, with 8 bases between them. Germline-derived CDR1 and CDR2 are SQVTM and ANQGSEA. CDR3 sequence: CSVEAGVYNEQFF. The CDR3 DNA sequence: TGCAGCGTTGAAGCGGGGGTATACAATGAGCAGTTCTTC.

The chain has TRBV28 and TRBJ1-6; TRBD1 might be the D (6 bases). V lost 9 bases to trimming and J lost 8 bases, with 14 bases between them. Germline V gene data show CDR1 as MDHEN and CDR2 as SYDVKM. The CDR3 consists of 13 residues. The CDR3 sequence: CASENRADSPLHF. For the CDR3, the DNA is TGTGCCAGTGAAAACAGGGCCGATTCACCCCTCCACTTT.

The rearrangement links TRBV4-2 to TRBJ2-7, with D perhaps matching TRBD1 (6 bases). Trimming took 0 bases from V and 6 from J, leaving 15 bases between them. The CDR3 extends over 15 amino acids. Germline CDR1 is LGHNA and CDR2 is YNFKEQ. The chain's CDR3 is CASSQEHRASAEQYF. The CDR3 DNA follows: TGTGCCAGCAGCCAAGAGCACAGGGCGTCCGCCGAGCAGTACTTC.

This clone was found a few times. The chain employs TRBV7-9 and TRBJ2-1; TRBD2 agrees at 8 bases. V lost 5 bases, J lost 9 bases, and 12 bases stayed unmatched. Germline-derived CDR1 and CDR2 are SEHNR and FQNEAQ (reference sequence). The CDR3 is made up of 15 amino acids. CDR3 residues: CASSARPGGDGEQFF. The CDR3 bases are TGTGCCAGCAGCGCTCGACCGGGGGGGGATGGTGAGCAGTTCTTC.

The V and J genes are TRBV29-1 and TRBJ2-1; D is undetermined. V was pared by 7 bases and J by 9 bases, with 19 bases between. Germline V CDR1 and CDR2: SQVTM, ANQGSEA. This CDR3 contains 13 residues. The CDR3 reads CSAEGLVIGEQFF. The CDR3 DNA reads TGCAGCGCCGAAGGCCTAGTGATCGGTGAGCAGTTCTTC.

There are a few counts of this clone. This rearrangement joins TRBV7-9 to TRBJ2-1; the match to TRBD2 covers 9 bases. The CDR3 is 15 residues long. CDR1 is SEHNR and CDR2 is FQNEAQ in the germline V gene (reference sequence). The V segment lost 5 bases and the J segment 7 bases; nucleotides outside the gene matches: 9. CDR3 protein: CASSVSGSGGNEQFF. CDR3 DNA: TGTGCCAGCAGCGTTAGCGGGAGCGGTGGTAATGAGCAGTTCTTC.

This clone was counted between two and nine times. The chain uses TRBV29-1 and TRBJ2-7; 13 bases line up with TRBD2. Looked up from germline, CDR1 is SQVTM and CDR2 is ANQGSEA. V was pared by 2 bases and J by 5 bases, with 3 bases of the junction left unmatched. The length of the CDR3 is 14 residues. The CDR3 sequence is CSVERTSGSNEQYF. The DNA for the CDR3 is TGCAGCGTTGAAAGGACTAGCGGGAGCAACGAGCAGTACTTC.

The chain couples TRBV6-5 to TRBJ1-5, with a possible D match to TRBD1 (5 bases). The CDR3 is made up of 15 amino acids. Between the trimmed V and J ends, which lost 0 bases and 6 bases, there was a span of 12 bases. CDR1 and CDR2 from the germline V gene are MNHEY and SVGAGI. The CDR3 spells CASSYSKGWGQPQHF. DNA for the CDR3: TGTGCCAGCAGTTACTCGAAGGGGTGGGGTCAGCCCCAGCATTTT.

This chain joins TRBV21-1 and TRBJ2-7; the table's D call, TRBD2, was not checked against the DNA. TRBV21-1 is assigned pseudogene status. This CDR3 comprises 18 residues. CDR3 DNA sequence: TGTGCCAGCAGCAAAAGGCCGCGGGCTAGCGGGAGGAGAGGCGAGCAGTACTTC. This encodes CASSKRPRASGRRGEQYF.

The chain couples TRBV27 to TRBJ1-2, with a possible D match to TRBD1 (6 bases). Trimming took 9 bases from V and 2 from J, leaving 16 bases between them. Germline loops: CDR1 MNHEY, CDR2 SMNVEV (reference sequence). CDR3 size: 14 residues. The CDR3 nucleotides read TGTGCCAGTCAGGCAGGGGCCCCGAACTATGGCTACACCTTC. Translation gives CASQAGAPNYGYTF.

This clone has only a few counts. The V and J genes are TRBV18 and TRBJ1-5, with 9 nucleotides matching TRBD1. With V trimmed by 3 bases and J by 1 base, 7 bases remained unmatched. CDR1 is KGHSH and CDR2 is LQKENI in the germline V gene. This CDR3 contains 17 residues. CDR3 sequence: CASSPSFGQGSNQPQHF. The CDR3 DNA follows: TGTGCCAGCTCACCCAGCTTCGGACAGGGGAGCAATCAGCCCCAGCATTTT.

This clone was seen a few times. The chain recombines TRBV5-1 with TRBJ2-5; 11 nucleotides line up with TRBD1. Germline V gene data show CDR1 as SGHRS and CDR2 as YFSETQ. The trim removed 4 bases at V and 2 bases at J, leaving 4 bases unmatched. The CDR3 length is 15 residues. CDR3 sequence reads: CASSLGTGGQETQYF. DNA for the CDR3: TGCGCCAGCAGCCTCGGGACAGGGGGACAAGAGACCCAGTACTTC.

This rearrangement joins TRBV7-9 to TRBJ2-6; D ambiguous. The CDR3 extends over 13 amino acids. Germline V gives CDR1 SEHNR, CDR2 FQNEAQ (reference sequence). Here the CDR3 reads CAGRGSGANVLTF. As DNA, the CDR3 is TGTGCAGGCCGCGGCTCTGGGGCCAACGTCCTGACTTTC.

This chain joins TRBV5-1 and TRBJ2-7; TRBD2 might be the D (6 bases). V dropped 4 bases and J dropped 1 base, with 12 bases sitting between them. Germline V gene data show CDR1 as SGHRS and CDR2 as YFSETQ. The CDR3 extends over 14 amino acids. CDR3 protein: CASSPEGRSYEQYF. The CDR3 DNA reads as TGCGCCAGCAGCCCGGAGGGGCGGTCCTACGAGCAGTACTTC.

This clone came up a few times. For the CDR3, the DNA is TGTGCCAGCAGTACCCGACAGGGTAACTATGGCTACACCTTC. It encodes CASSTRQGNYGYTF. The chain employs TRBV27 and TRBJ1-2; 7 bases line up with TRBD1. V shed 5 bases, J shed 1 base, and the junction held 4 bases outside the gene matches. Germline V gene lookup returns CDR1 MNHEY and CDR2 SMNVEV (reference sequence). This CDR3 has 14 amino acids.

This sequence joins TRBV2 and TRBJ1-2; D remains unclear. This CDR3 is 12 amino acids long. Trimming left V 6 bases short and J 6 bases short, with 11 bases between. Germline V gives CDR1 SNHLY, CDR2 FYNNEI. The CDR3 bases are TGTGCCAGCAGCCTGGCAGTGAATGGCTACACCTTC. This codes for CASSLAVNGYTF.

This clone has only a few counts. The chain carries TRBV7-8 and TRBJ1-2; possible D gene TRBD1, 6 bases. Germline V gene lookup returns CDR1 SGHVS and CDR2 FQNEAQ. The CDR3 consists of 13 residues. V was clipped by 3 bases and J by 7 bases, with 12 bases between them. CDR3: CASSFEQGSGYTF. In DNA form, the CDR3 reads TGTGCCAGCAGCTTTGAACAGGGATCTGGCTACACCTTC. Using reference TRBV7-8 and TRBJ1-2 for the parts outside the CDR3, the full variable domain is GAGVSQSPRYKVAKRGQDVALRCDPISGHVSLFWYQQALGQGPEFLTYFQNEAQLDKSGLPSDRFFAERPEGSVSTLKIQRTQQEDSAVYLCASSFEQGSGYTFGSGTRLTVV.

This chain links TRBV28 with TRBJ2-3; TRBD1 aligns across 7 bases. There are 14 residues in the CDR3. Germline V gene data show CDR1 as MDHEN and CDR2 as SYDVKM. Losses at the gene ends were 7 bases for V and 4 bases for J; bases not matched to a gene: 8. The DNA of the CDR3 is TGTGCCAGCATTAACCGACAGGGAGCAGATACGCAGTATTTT. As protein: CASINRQGADTQYF.